This T cell receptor beta chain was documented in a study of blood T cells in healthy people across ages (dated by TCRdb to between 2014 and 2016). Study-wide context: Template switching captured roughly one uniquely barcoded TCR beta cDNA molecule per two T cells in model experiments. The donors were split into four age groups: young (average around 15 years), middle-aged (roughly 40), aged (around 67) and long-lived (roughly 77). The study analyzed two additional independent replicas of 1 million unique cDNA reads from the same blood draw for two donors, one aged 18 to 30 and one aged 80 or older. Age-related changes in TCR beta repertoire diversity were measured in the study by deep sequencing normalized with unique cDNA molecular identifiers. What the study reported, not specific to this receptor: Observed TCR beta diversity per million T cells fell roughly linearly with age, and a significant reduction was already apparent by age around 39. Total diversity estimates from one million sequenced T cells were considered lower bounds and underestimates. Compared with the aged group, the long-lived group had more naive CD4+ T cells, fewer expanded clones and increased TCR diversity, suggesting age selection. Because profiling used bulk unsorted PBMCs, naive and antigen-experienced compartments could not be compared conclusively. A strong correlation was found between observed TCR beta diversity and the percentage of naive T cells measured by flow cytometry. Because the CMV infection status of the donors was unknown, age-related changes in expanded clonotypes may potentially have been confounded.

Trimming at the junction amounts to 6 bases on V and 0 bases on J, and the germline ends lie 9 bases apart. Counted from cysteine to phenylalanine, this CDR3 has 15 amino acids. The retained sequence is limited to the CDR3, 45 bases, with the frame set at the first base. Receptors were amplified or captured by 5' RACE. The run used an Illumina HiSeq 2500. A second PCR of roughly 6 to 12 cycles was run with a J-beta primer mix and a sample-barcoded 5' primer. A unique molecular identifier was introduced onto each TCR beta cDNA molecule by a template-switch 5' adaptor carrying 12 random nucleotides. Each sample yielded at least 3 million CDR3-containing paired-end reads. First-strand cDNA was synthesized from all RNA with the Mint cDNA synthesis kit, primed by a TRBC-specific oligonucleotide. After uracil-DNA glycosylase treatment, a first 18-cycle PCR used universal primers M1SS and BC2_uni_R on all cDNA. In the source study's methods: Each sample was normalized by randomly selecting 1 million high-quality reads, each carrying a distinct molecular identifier. Reads sharing molecular identifiers were discarded rather than binned into consensus sequences. MiTCR, run with a Q25 quality threshold and the strictest error-elimination algorithm, handled CDR3 identification, clonotype clustering and error correction. A nonparametric unseen species model with Euler transformation was used to estimate lower-bound total TCR beta diversity. Through fastp at Q25 and MiXCR, TCRdb rebuilt clones from the public reads, retaining in-frame beta chains. Here each entry gathers all rows of one CDR3 protein and keeps the most common genes and DNA. These V and J calls originate from TCRdb's pipeline instead of the authors' own analysis. For this sample there are approximately 960,000 distinct CDR3 sequences; just under 30% appear just once. The ten largest clones capture more than 8.5% of the sample.

A remark on this clonotype: Its target antigen remains unknown. Base qualities are missing; no much larger clone stands one base away.

Donors were approximately 42 systemically healthy Caucasian individuals from Russia aged roughly 6 to 100 years. Ten milliliters of peripheral blood were drawn from each donor into EDTA-treated Vacutainer tubes. PBMCs were isolated by Ficoll-Paque density-gradient centrifugation, with at least 7 million obtained per sample. Trizol reagent was used to extract total RNA from the PBMCs, yielding at least 5.5 micrograms per sample. For every donor, flow cytometry on a PBMC aliquot measured the percentage of naive CD45RAhigh/CD27high T cells. Separately, the same data were catalogued under a study of T cells of mothers and their children. That second publication adds: Nine systemically healthy Caucasian individuals, comprising three mothers and their six children, were included as donors. cDNA synthesis used all of the extracted RNA, with 1.5 ug of RNA in each 15 ul reaction. In the second PCR, the M1S primer added sample barcodes and 2-4 random nucleotides. Over 8.5 million TCR beta CDR3 reads came from each mother, compared with 3.3 million or so reads from each child. Thymic selection shapes the output of TCR recombination in a similar way in related and unrelated pairs, and inherited differences have a minor effect. Normalized repertoire overlap was always found to be slightly, but never significantly, higher in related mother-child pairs than in unrelated mother-child pairs. With a sensitivity of approximately 96 clones per million clonotypes, no persistent microchimeric T cell clones were detected. Deep NGS was used in the study to compare the TCR beta repertoires of mothers and children and to look for features that separate related mother-child pairs from unrelated individuals. Mothers averaged roughly 40 +/- 4 years of age and children averaged about 12 +/- 4 years. After adapter ligation was performed with NEBNext reagents, the libraries were sequenced on an Illumina HiSeq 2000 with 100+100 nt paired-end reads. To avoid cross-contamination, the mother libraries and the child libraries were prepared a month apart and sequenced in separate runs. For each donor, somewhere between about 450,000 and 2,100,000 distinct TCR beta clonotypes were identified. Naive TCR beta clonotypes were estimated from low-frequency clonotypes matched to each donor's FACS-determined naive share, without sorting.

The sequenced sample was blood. The clonotype was recovered from a woman in her forties in good health. This chain joins TRBV12-3 or TRBV12-4 to TRBJ2-6; a tentative D match to TRBD1 spans 5 bases. The CDR3 sequence is CASRQTDSGANVLTF. The DNA sequence is as follows: TGTGCCAGCAGACAGACAGACTCTGGGGCCAACGTCCTGACTTTC.